This T cell receptor beta chain derives from a study of T cell changes during pregnancy in multiple sclerosis. Here immunoSEQ multiplex PCR was the method, and the copy in TCRdb shows in-frame clones only, minus some. The data hold some 130,000 clones, with about 95% observed a single time. Concerning this clone: At the DNA level, this CDR3 is encoded by other sequences in the same sample as well.

The sample consisted of peripheral blood, taken after pregnancy. This TCR was sampled from a female donor with multiple sclerosis, enrolled in a pregnancy study.

The CDR3, as DNA: TGTGCCAGCAGTTTATCGGCGGGAGGGCCCTACGAGCAGTACTTC. Its translation: CASSLSAGGPYEQYF. The rearrangement links TRBV27 to TRBJ2-7, with 9 nucleotides matching TRBD2. J gave up 2 bases and V 0 bases, and 2 bases lay outside the gene matches. The V gene's germline CDR1 is MNHEY and CDR2 SMNVEV (reference sequence). The CDR3 spans 15 residues.